This T cell receptor (beta chain) was recovered during a study of T cell responses to AZD1222 COVID-19 vaccine listed by TCRdb under 2021. About the full investigation: TCR sequencing covered more than 230 trial participants: some 210 given two doses of AZD1222 and approximately 26 given two doses of MenACWY control vaccine. Trial participants were enrolled by age into 18-55, 56-69 and 70-plus year subgroups, with about 150, 27 and 61 TCR-sequenced participants respectively.

Explained via the paper, the time point label denotes: about 28 days (+/-7) after the second vaccine dose. AZD1222 recipients given second doses at about 4 weeks or at about 12 weeks were pooled, since spike-specific TCR depth and breadth were not found to differ between the two schedules. Vaccinee samples were obtained from the UK trials COV001 and COV002, which included a single-blind randomized controlled phase 2/3 trial of AZD1222 (ChAdOx1 nCoV-19) in healthy adults. For TCRbeta chain sequencing, PBMC samples were collected from trial participants at day 0 and at day 28 after the second dose. The CDR3 regions of human TCRbeta chains were subjected to immunosequencing. The paper's data handling went like this. TCRs in the repertoires were compared against a reference library of SARS-CoV-2-specific TCRs that had been generated with the MIRA antigen-specificity platform. Breadth meant the fraction of unique TCRs that were SARS-CoV-2-associated, whereas depth meant the fraction of total T cells that were SARS-CoV-2-associated. Using the MIRA data, each spike-specific TCR was mapped to the spike region that the TCR reacts to and placed in a CD4 or CD8 class. Log10-transformed breadth and depth values were compared by one-way ANOVA with Sidak's multiple comparisons tests. TCRdb limited this immuneACCESS table to in-frame rearrangements with V and J called. A share of clones is missing; checked studies link under half to unresolved V genes, and the rest is unexplained. V, J and clone size are those of that table, while D and trimming were read from the DNA. Here the sample has under 170,000 clones; more than 90% occur a single time. The ten largest make up 3.3% of the sample.

As concerns this clone: Its antigen specificity is not known. No much larger clone is present one base from it, and per-base qualities are unavailable.

Here V drops 0 bases and J drops 5 bases, and the junction holds 4 bases not matched to any gene. The CDR3 spans 14 residues, from the cysteine through the phenylalanine. The read is trimmed to its CDR3 DNA, 42 bases read in frame from base 1. Looking up the germline V gene (reference sequence) yields CDR1 GTSNPN and CDR2 SVGIG. On the study overall, not on this receptor specifically: The whole spike protein was spanned by vaccine-associated CD4 TCRs, and dominant responses were seen in regions 160-218 and 743-854. Participants were mostly white British, with more females than males. The authors suggested clonal diversity may have been underestimated. Conclusions about previously exposed vaccinees are limited because only six or seven AZD1222 recipients were SARS-CoV-2 seropositive at baseline. In the small 56-69-year group, the increase in depth fell short of significance, most likely because of low power. Epitopes outside the regions mutated in the B.1.351 and B.1.1.7 variants were reportedly recognized by nearly half of the unique spike-specific TCRs. Spike-specific TCR breadth and depth rose significantly after two AZD1222 doses compared with day 0 and with MenACWY recipients. Because no day 14 peak-response samples were available, repertoires were characterized only after the peak T cell response.

This clonotype was obtained from an adult who received the AZD1222 COVID-19 vaccine. Here the chain combines TRBV30 and TRBJ2-5; 9 nucleotides in the junction match TRBD2. The sample in question was peripheral blood, obtained 28 days after the second AZD1222 dose. The CDR3 in this case is CAWSVLAGLETQYF. The DNA sequence is TGTGCCTGGAGTGTCCTAGCGGGACTGGAGACCCAGTACTTC.